The entry below gives a single T cell receptor (beta chain) sequence along with its context. It has no known antigen specificity. No qualities accompany the bases; no much larger clone lies one base away. Trimmed from V: 3 bases; trimmed from J: 3 bases; junction bases lacking a gene match: 7. Counted from cysteine to phenylalanine, this CDR3 has 16 amino acids. The CDR3 DNA has 48 bases and is translated from base 1. Via the germline V gene, CDR1 is LGHNT and CDR2 FRNRAP. Patients with autoimmune disease history or receiving systemic immunosuppression were excluded from the trial. Peripheral blood for TCR sequencing was drawn from every dose cohort at baseline, at cycle 4 day 1 and at cycle 7 day 1. The samples were drawn from a first-in-human, open-label, multicenter phase I dose-escalation trial of ivuxolimab. Adults with locally advanced or metastatic head and neck squamous cell, hepatocellular, melanoma or renal cell carcinoma were enrolled in the trial. Before TCR sequencing, CD4+ T cells and CD8+ T cells were sorted from peripheral blood as separate populations.

Genomic DNA was isolated from the sorted cells so that the TCRbeta CDR3 region could be sequenced. The immunoSEQ Assay was used to sequence the TCRbeta CDR3 regions. As stored in TCRdb, this immuneACCESS dataset retains in-frame rearrangements with V and J assigned. A fraction of the clones does not appear; measured against another copy, unresolved V genes explain less than half of the discrepancy, and the remainder lacks a known reason. Within this sample are 71,000 or so clones, with roughly 86% of them counted one time only. The ten largest account for approximately 0.76% of the sample. This specimen belongs to a study of OX40 agonist ivuxolimab in advanced cancers. Context from the whole study: The costimulatory receptor OX40 (CD134) was targeted by ivuxolimab, a fully human IgG2 agonistic monoclonal antibody. Intravenous ivuxolimab was administered to patients every 2 weeks at six dose levels: 0.01, 0.1, 0.3, 1.5, 3 and 10 mg/kg. Of the approximately 53 patients in dose escalation, 19 had hepatocellular carcinoma, some 15 had melanoma, 9 had renal cell carcinoma and 9 had head and neck cancer. In the dose-escalation cohort, roughly 80% of patients were male, and the mean age was approximately 55 years, with a range of about 20 to 79. Patients were allowed to have had prior anti-PD-1, anti-PD-L1 or anti-CTLA-4 therapy, and approximately 40% of the dose-escalation patients had been treated with checkpoint inhibitors. Partial responses occurred in three dose-escalation patients: two with cutaneous melanoma and one with hepatocellular carcinoma. Peripheral TCRbeta sequencing aimed to test whether ivuxolimab altered TCR sequence diversity and caused clonal T-cell expansion. The paper covers the monotherapy dose-escalation part of the phase I ivuxolimab trial, which included N of about 51 patients. What the study reported, not specific to this receptor: After ivuxolimab, CD8+ T cells had more expanded clones than CD4+ T cells on average. In partial responders in the 0.1-3.0 mg/kg groups, normalized peripheral clonal expansion was found to be among the lowest, especially among CD8+ T cells. Clonal expansion of both CD4+ and CD8+ blood T cells was observed from baseline to week 6 at doses 0.1 to 3.0 mg/kg. Which antigens the clonally expanded peripheral T cells were specific for was not determined. Low levels of normalized T-cell clonal expansion were also shown by some nonresponding patients.

The receptor comes from an adult with an advanced solid tumor such as melanoma, head and neck, liver or kidney cancer. Recombination connected TRBV12-5 to TRBJ2-3, with TRBD2 identical over 9 junction bases. The input for sequencing was CD4+ or CD8+ T cells sorted from blood, taken in a trial of the OX40 agonist ivuxolimab. The CDR3 reads as follows: CASGFLAGGRTDTQYF. The nucleotide sequence reads TGTGCTAGTGGTTTTTTGGCGGGGGGGCGGACAGATACGCAGTATTTT. The entire variable domain, with the stretches around the CDR3 drawn from the reference TRBV12-5 and TRBJ2-3 proteins, is DARVTQTPRHKVTEMGQEVTMRCQPILGHNTVFWYRQTMMQGLELLAYFRNRAPLDDSGMPKDRFSAEMPDATLATLKIQPSEPRDSAVYFCASGFLAGGRTDTQYFGPGTRLTVL.